A single sample is the source of the 24 T cell receptor beta chains below, sequenced in a study of beta chain features in type 1 diabetes. Expressed TCRB transcripts were sequenced because the entire RNA isolate underwent reverse transcription. Only in-frame clones appear in the TCRdb table, and some are missing; sequencing was by immunoSEQ multiplex PCR. Found here are approximately 170,000 clones, 9% to 10% of them singletons; the top ten hold around 2.5%. Sequencing was carried out using central memory CD4+ T cells from blood. The receptors come from a woman under 30 in good health.

The chain joins TRBV4-3 to TRBJ2-2, with D uncertain. Trimming shortened V by 3 bases and J by 4 bases, and 12 bases separated the two germline ends. Germline V gene sequence: CDR1 LGHNA, CDR2 YSLEER. CDR3 size: 15 residues. The CDR3 bases are TGCGCCAGCAGCCATGAAAGAGCCCTCACCGGGGAGCTGTTTTTT. It specifies CASSHERALTGELFF.

This clone occurred a few times. The chain employs TRBV2 and TRBJ2-3, with 9 bases that match TRBD2. The CDR3 runs 14 residues. Trimming took 10 bases from V and 2 from J; bases not matched to a gene: 7. The V gene's germline CDR1 is SNHLY and CDR2 FYNNEI. CDR3 region: CATGTSTATDTQYF. The DNA for the CDR3 is TGTGCCACCGGGACTAGCACTGCCACAGATACGCAGTATTTT.

The J gene is TRBJ2-7, the V gene TRBV11-2; 11 bases fit TRBD1. The CDR3 runs 14 residues. CDR1 is SGHAT and CDR2 is FQNNGV in the germline V gene. With 5 bases clipped from V and 2 bases from J, the junction kept 2 bases outside the gene matches. CDR3 DNA sequence: TGTGCCAGCAGCCCGGACAGGGGGCCCTACGAGCAGTACTTC. It yields the protein CASSPDRGPYEQYF. Full variable domain (outside the CDR3, taken from reference TRBV11-2 and TRBJ2-7): EAGVAQSPRYKIIEKRQSVAFWCNPISGHATLYWYQQILGQGPKLLIQFQNNGVVDDSQLPKDRFSAERLKGVDSTLKIQPAKLEDSAVYLCASSPDRGPYEQYFGPGTRLTVT.

The chain carries TRBV29-1 and TRBJ2-7; 7 bases fit TRBD2. V shed 4 bases, J shed 0 bases, and the junction held 3 bases outside the gene matches. The CDR3 has 13 residues. Germline lookup yields CDR1 SQVTM and CDR2 ANQGSEA. The DNA of the CDR3 is TGCAGCGTTGGGGAGGGATACTCCTACGAGCAGTACTTC. It encodes CSVGEGYSYEQYF.

This clone occurred a few times. The chain is built from TRBV5-4 and TRBJ2-1; 10 nucleotides line up with TRBD2. CDR3 length equals 17 residues. Unmatched junction bases numbered 8, after V lost 2 bases and J lost 3 bases. Germline V CDR1 and CDR2: SGHNT, YYREEE (reference sequence). The CDR3: CASSFHFTSGVYNEQFF. The CDR3 nucleotides read TGTGCCAGCAGCTTCCACTTCACTAGCGGGGTCTACAATGAGCAGTTCTTC.

This clone was seen more than once but under ten times. V and J are TRBV10-3 and TRBJ1-2; 8 bases are a match to TRBD1. Germline V CDR1 and CDR2: ENHRY, SYGVKD. The CDR3 contains 14 residues. Germline trimming cut 5 bases from V and 3 bases from J; bases unmatched to any gene: 5. The CDR3 loop reads CAISPDRDDYGYTF. The CDR3 DNA sequence: TGTGCCATCAGTCCGGACAGGGACGACTATGGCTACACCTTC.

CDR3 in amino acids: CASSRTYNEQFF. DNA of the CDR3: TGTGCCAGCAGCAGGACTTACAATGAGCAGTTCTTC. V is TRBV5-4 and J is TRBJ2-1; D perhaps matches TRBD2 (5 bases). The V and J ends lost 4 bases and 4 bases respectively, with 6 bases between them. This CDR3 is built from 12 residues. The germline gives CDR1 SGHNT, CDR2 YYREEE (reference sequence).

This clone was found a few times. The chain links TRBV30 to TRBJ2-7, with 14 bases fitting TRBD2. Germline V gene sequence: CDR1 GTSNPN, CDR2 SVGIG (reference sequence). V shed 6 bases and J 5 bases; nucleotides not matched to a gene: 6. CDR3 length: 14 amino acids. The DNA for the CDR3 is TGTGCCTGCTCAGGGACTAGCGGGAGAAACGAGCAGTACTTC. As protein: CACSGTSGRNEQYF.

This clone was picked up a small number of times. The chain links TRBV7-2 to TRBJ2-3; D is unclear. The germline CDR1 and CDR2 sequences are SGHTA and FQGNSA. Trimming shortened V by 2 bases and J by 3 bases, and 12 bases separated the two germline ends. This CDR3 spans 15 amino acids. The CDR3 bases are TGTGCCAGCAGCTTATACCCTGCCGGTACAGATACGCAGTATTTT. Translation gives CASSLYPAGTDTQYF.

This clone was seen more than once but under ten times. The genes are TRBV28 and TRBJ2-5, with 10 nucleotides matching TRBD1. With V trimmed by 5 bases and J by 5 bases, 11 bases remained unmatched. Per the germline V gene, CDR1 is MDHEN and CDR2 is SYDVKM. This CDR3 is built from 16 residues. CDR3 protein: CASSPLGQGSGETQYF. The CDR3 nucleotides read TGTGCCAGCAGTCCCTTGGGACAGGGGAGTGGGGAGACCCAGTACTTC.

This clone was counted a few times. The gene calls are TRBV18 and TRBJ1-1; 10 bases align to TRBD1. The CDR3 consists of 14 residues. V was pared by 8 bases and J by 6 bases, with 9 bases of the junction left unmatched. Germline V gene data show CDR1 as KGHSH and CDR2 as LQKENI. The CDR3 coding sequence is TGTGCCAGCGCTACTCGACAGGGGGCGGCTGAAGCTTTCTTT. This gives the protein CASATRQGAAEAFF. The entire variable domain, with the rest obtained from reference TRBV18 and TRBJ1-1, is as follows: NAGVMQNPRHLVRRRGQEARLRCSPMKGHSHVYWYRQLPEEGLKFMVYLQKENIIDESGMPKERFSAEFPKEGPSILRIQQVVRGDSAAYFCASATRQGAAEAFFGQGTRLTVV.

This clone was seen a few times. V is TRBV7-9 and J is TRBJ2-7; 7 bases map to TRBD2. The V and J ends lost 0 bases and 1 base, in that order; junction bases with no gene match: 6. Germline V CDR1 and CDR2: SEHNR, FQNEAQ (reference sequence). The CDR3 contains 16 residues. DNA for the CDR3: TGTGCCAGCAGCTTAGCGCTAGCGGAAGCTTCCTACGAGCAGTACTTC. Translated, it gives CASSLALAEASYEQYF. The variable domain in full, with the rest retrieved from reference TRBV7-9 and TRBJ2-7, is DTGVSQNPRHKITKRGQNVTFRCDPISEHNRLYWYRQTLGQGPEFLTYFQNEAQLEKSRLLSDRFSAERPKGSFSTLEIQRTEQGDSAMYLCASSLALAEASYEQYFGPGTRLTVT.

At least ten counts were recorded for this clone. The rearrangement links TRBV7-9 to TRBJ1-1; 8 bases fit TRBD1. V lost 3 bases and J lost 3; bases outside the gene matches: 3. The CDR3 has 14 amino acids. From germline, CDR1 is SEHNR and CDR2 FQNEAQ (reference sequence). Written as DNA, the CDR3 is TGTGCCAGCAGCTTCGGGACAGGATACACTGAAGCTTTCTTT. This codes for CASSFGTGYTEAFF.

This clone was detected only a few times. The chain carries TRBV5-4 and TRBJ2-5, with a possible D match to TRBD1 (7 bases). The CDR3 loop spans 14 amino acids. Germline CDR1 SGHNT, CDR2 YYREEE (reference sequence). V was shortened by 3 bases and J by 0 bases, with 9 bases between the two germline ends. The CDR3 reads CASSSGGYQETQYF. CDR3 nucleotide sequence: TGTGCCAGCAGCTCAGGGGGGTACCAAGAGACCCAGTACTTC. The whole variable domain, filled in from reference TRBV5-4 and TRBJ2-5, reads ETGVTQSPTHLIKTRGQQVTLRCSSQSGHNTVSWYQQALGQGPQFIFQYYREEENGRGNFPPRFSGLQFPNYSSELNVNALELDDSALYLCASSSGGYQETQYFGPGTRLLVL.

This clone was seen a few times. The chain links TRBV9 to TRBJ1-1; a possible D gene is TRBD1 (6 bases). This CDR3 has 15 amino acids. V lost 0 bases and J 4 bases, leaving 13 bases between the germline ends. CDR1 and CDR2 from the germline V gene are SGDLS and YYNGEE. CDR3 sequence reads: CASSVGGGGGTEAFF. The CDR3 nucleotides read TGTGCCAGCAGCGTAGGGGGAGGGGGAGGCACTGAAGCTTTCTTT.

This clone was observed a few times. The gene calls are TRBV6-4 and TRBJ2-1, with 7 bases matching TRBD1. Germline assignment: CDR1 MRHNA and CDR2 SNTAGT. Unmatched junction bases numbered 8, after V lost 5 bases and J lost 10 bases. The CDR3 extends over 13 amino acids. The CDR3 DNA reads as TGTGCCAGCAGTCAAGGGACAGTAGGCGAGCAGTTCTTC. Protein: CASSQGTVGEQFF.

This clone was observed a handful of times. This rearrangement joins TRBV30 to TRBJ2-5; 13 nucleotides align to TRBD2. Germline V gene lookup returns CDR1 GTSNPN and CDR2 SVGIG (reference sequence). The CDR3 has 16 amino acids. The ends lost 3 bases at V and 1 base at J; junction bases unmatched: 5. The CDR3 coding sequence is TGTGCCTGGAGATCCGGACTAGCGGGGGCCCAAGAGACCCAGTACTTC. Amino acid sequence: CAWRSGLAGAQETQYF.

This rearrangement joins TRBV4-1 to TRBJ1-5; 8 bases are shared with TRBD1. The CDR3 loop spans 17 amino acids. Germline-derived CDR1 and CDR2 are MGHRA and YSYEKL. V was clipped by 3 bases and J by 1 base; unmatched bases: 8. The chain's CDR3 is CASSQGDRPGSNQPQHF. As DNA, the CDR3 is TGCGCCAGCAGCCAGGGGGACAGGCCTGGGAGCAATCAGCCCCAGCATTTT.

This clone was observed a handful of times. V usage is TRBV4-3 and J usage is TRBJ1-1; D remains ambiguous. The germline gives CDR1 LGHNA, CDR2 YSLEER. The CDR3 is made up of 14 amino acids. V lost 0 bases, J lost 0 bases, and 5 bases lay in between. The CDR3 loop is CASSQEIMNTEAFF. In DNA, the CDR3 is TGCGCCAGCAGCCAAGAAATCATGAACACTGAAGCTTTCTTT.

Ten or more counts support this clone. The chain joins TRBV15 to TRBJ2-1; 9 bases map to TRBD2. Unmatched junction bases numbered 5, after V lost 0 bases and J lost 8 bases. From germline, CDR1 is LNHNV and CDR2 YYDKDF (reference sequence). The CDR3 has 15 amino acids. The CDR3 bases are TGTGCCACCAGCAGAGATCTTGGGACTAGCCATGAGCAGTTCTTC. Its protein product is CATSRDLGTSHEQFF.

This clone appeared a few times. The gene calls are TRBV10-3 and TRBJ1-5; 11 bases map to TRBD1. The V and J ends lost 6 bases and 0 bases, in that order; junction bases with no gene match: 1. The V gene's germline CDR1 is ENHRY and CDR2 SYGVKD. This CDR3 has 15 residues. CDR3 DNA: TGTGCCATCAGCGGGACAGGGGGTAGCAATCAGCCCCAGCATTTT. It encodes CAISGTGGSNQPQHF.

This clone was picked up a small number of times. The CDR3 region is CASSFAAGTAYEQYF. CDR3 nucleotide sequence: TGTGCCAGCAGCTTTGCCGCCGGGACAGCCTACGAGCAGTACTTC. This chain joins TRBV7-2 and TRBJ2-7, with 7 positions matching TRBD1. The V and J ends lost 3 bases and 2 bases, in that order; junction bases with no gene match: 7. The CDR3 extends over 15 amino acids. Germline V gene data show CDR1 as SGHTA and CDR2 as FQGNSA.

The chain uses TRBV11-2 and TRBJ2-1; 10 bases fit TRBD2. V shed 5 bases and J 7 bases; nucleotides not matched to a gene: 5. In germline, CDR1 is SGHAT, CDR2 FQNNGV. The CDR3 totals 14 residues. The CDR3 DNA reads TGTGCCAGCAGCCCTTCTAGCGGGAGAAATGAGCAGTTCTTC. Translated, it gives CASSPSSGRNEQFF.

This clone has a handful of counts. Written as DNA, the CDR3 is TGTGCCAGCAGACGCGAGCTCACAGGGGACACCGGGGAGCTGTTTTTT. Encoded protein: CASRRELTGDTGELFF. V usage is TRBV7-8 and J usage is TRBJ2-2, with 7 bases fitting TRBD1. V was clipped by 6 bases and J by 3 bases; unmatched bases: 10. Germline V CDR1 and CDR2: SGHVS, FQNEAQ. The CDR3 runs to 16 residues.